This T cell receptor (beta chain) came from a study of shared clonotypes between healthy human individuals. Looking at the study overall: Those who served as donors were a couple of women and a few men between the ages of 18 and 49.

Method: immunoSEQ multiplex PCR; TCRdb's copy keeps in-frame clones and lacks some. The sample has hundreds of thousands of clones, roughly 72% seen once; the top ten hold around 12%. The germline V gene has CDR1 PRHDT and CDR2 FYEKMQ (reference sequence). This CDR3 comprises 14 residues. Losses at the gene ends were 5 bases for V and 2 bases for J; bases not matched to a gene: 6. J is TRBJ2-7 and V is TRBV13; 7 nucleotides line up with TRBD2. The clonotype comes from a woman aged 40-49 years in good health. Some clones in this sample may be carry-over from other donors' samples. The sequencing sample was made of PBMCs. For the CDR3, the DNA is TGTGCCAGCAGCCTTCGACTAGCCCCCTACGAGCAGTACTTC. Protein sequence: CASSLRLAPYEQYF.